The present T cell receptor (beta chain) was sequenced within a study of blood T cells in healthy people across ages (dated by TCRdb to the mid-2010s). Context from the whole study: In model experiments, template switching captured about one uniquely barcoded TCR beta cDNA molecule for every two T cells. Two additional independent replicas of 1 million unique cDNA reads from the same blood draw were analyzed for two donors (one aged 18 to 30 and one aged 80 or older). To track age-related changes in TCR beta repertoire diversity, the study relied on deep sequencing normalized with unique cDNA molecular identifiers. Donors were grouped into four age groups: young (average roughly 15 years), middle-aged (39), aged (around 60) and long-lived (around 82). To avoid experimental bias, donors of different ages were distributed randomly across sequencing lanes. What the research found in general, with its limitations: A strong correlation was found between observed TCR beta diversity and the percentage of naive T cells measured by flow cytometry. Observed TCR beta diversity per million T cells fell roughly linearly with age, and a significant reduction was already apparent by age around 39. Bulk unsorted PBMC profiling prevented conclusive comparison of naive and antigen-experienced compartments. Estimates of total diversity based on one million sequenced T cells were considered lower bounds and underestimates. Because donor CMV infection status was unknown, age-related changes in expanded clonotypes were potentially confounded. The long-lived group showed more naive CD4+ T cells, fewer expanded clones and increased TCR diversity than the aged group, suggesting age selection.

This clonotype was detected a few times. No cognate antigen has been identified for it. Nothing much larger sits one base from this clone, and base qualities are not available. Donors were under 40 systemically healthy Caucasian individuals from Russia aged roughly 6 to 100 years. Around 10 milliliters of peripheral blood were collected from each donor into EDTA-treated Vacutainer tubes. Ficoll-Paque density-gradient centrifugation was used to isolate PBMCs, with at least 7 million obtained per sample. Total RNA, at least 6 micrograms per sample, was extracted from PBMCs with Trizol reagent. For every donor, an aliquot of PBMCs went through flow cytometry to measure the percentages of naive CD45RAhigh/CD27high T cells. The method was 5' RACE. This sample was sequenced with an Illumina HiSeq 2500. A second PCR of roughly 6 to 11 cycles was run with a J-beta primer mix and a sample-barcoded 5' primer. Each TCR beta cDNA molecule received a unique molecular identifier from a template-switch 5' adaptor carrying 12 random nucleotides. Each sample yielded at least 3 million CDR3-containing paired-end reads. All of the RNA was converted into first-strand cDNA using the Mint cDNA synthesis kit, with a TRBC-specific oligonucleotide serving as the primer. All cDNA was treated with uracil-DNA glycosylase and then went through a first 18-cycle PCR with the universal primers M1SS and BC2_uni_R. On the authors' methods: For normalization, 1 million high-quality reads, each with a distinct molecular identifier, were randomly selected from each sample. Reads with shared molecular identifiers were discarded instead of being binned into consensus sequences. MiTCR, set to a Q25 quality threshold and the strictest error-elimination algorithm, was used for CDR3 identification, clonotype clustering and error correction. A nonparametric unseen species model with Euler transformation was used to estimate a lower bound on total TCR beta diversity. TCRdb reprocessed the public reads (quality trimming at Q25 with fastp, clone calling with MiXCR) and kept in-frame beta chains. Identical CDR3 proteins give one entry, which carries the most common genes and DNA. The V and J calls and clone size are TCRdb's, not the authors'. The table for this sample lists 1.5 million to 2 million distinct CDR3 sequences; 28% of them were counted only once. Of the sample, roughly 8% is held by the ten largest clones.

Sequenced input: blood. The sequence was collected from a woman aged 25 to 39 in good health.

The bases read TGCAGTGCTAGAGAACCCCGAAACATTCAGTACTTC. Its product reads: CSAREPRNIQYF. The V gene is TRBV20-1 and the J gene is TRBJ2-4; the D gene cannot be named for sure. The germline V gene (reference sequence) supplies CDR1 DFQATT and CDR2 SNEGSKA. V is shortened by 0 bases, J by 6 bases, and the region joining them spans 6 bases. The CDR3 spans 12 residues, from the cysteine through the phenylalanine. The CDR3 DNA has 36 bases and is translated from base 1.